Following are 16 T cell receptor beta chains from one sample sequenced in a study of control samples from healthy donors and cancer patients. Assay: immunoSEQ multiplex PCR; the TCRdb copy retains only in-frame clones and omits some. There are fewer than 60,000 clones in the sample; about 90% occur only once, and roughly 13% lies in the top ten. The sample comprised PBMCs. Source of these receptors: a woman in her fifties or sixties with lung cancer.

The chain combines TRBV7-3 with TRBJ2-3; 12 nucleotides line up with TRBD2. This CDR3 contains 16 residues. Trimming cost V 5 bases and J 4 bases; bases outside gene matches: 7. CDR1 is SGHTA and CDR2 is FQGTGA in the germline V gene. The CDR3 DNA is TGTGCCAGCAGCGAGACTAGCGGGAGCCTCTCAGATACGCAGTATTTT. It is translated as CASSETSGSLSDTQYF.

This chain connects TRBV5-6 to TRBJ2-1, with D perhaps TRBD2 (6 bases). CDR3 length: 14 amino acids. CDR1 and CDR2 (germline): SGHDT, YYEEEE. V was cut by 4 bases and J by 6 bases, with 14 bases left in between. In DNA, the CDR3 is TGTGCCAGCAGCGATAGACTAGAGGTCAATGAGCAGTTCTTC. This sequence encodes CASSDRLEVNEQFF.

V and J are TRBV2 and TRBJ1-4; unclear D gene. CDR3 size: 15 residues. Between the trimmed V and J ends, which lost 4 bases and 4 bases, there was a span of 13 bases. CDR1 is SNHLY, CDR2 FYNNEI, per germline. This chain's CDR3 is CASSVRPGYNEKLFF. DNA for the CDR3: TGTGCCAGCAGTGTGCGTCCGGGGTATAATGAAAAACTGTTTTTT.

The rearrangement joins TRBV20-1 to TRBJ2-3; D remains ambiguous. From germline, CDR1 is DFQATT and CDR2 SNEGSKA (reference sequence). The CDR3 covers 11 residues. V was trimmed by 0 bases and J by 3 bases, leaving 1 base between them. CDR3 DNA sequence: TGCAGTGCTAGAGAAACAGATACGCAGTATTTT. Translation gives CSARETDTQYF.

The chain joins TRBV7-2 to TRBJ1-6, with D perhaps TRBD1 (6 bases). Germline loops: CDR1 SGHTA, CDR2 FQGNSA. This CDR3 has 14 amino acids. Trimming pared 7 bases from V and 2 bases from J, leaving 9 bases between. The CDR3 DNA sequence: TGTGCCAGCACAGGGGATACCTATAATTCACCCCTCCACTTT. It is translated as CASTGDTYNSPLHF.

The rearrangement links TRBV3-1 (or the pseudogene TRBV3-2) to TRBJ1-5, with D unresolved. Germline-derived CDR1 and CDR2 are LGHDT and YNNKEL (reference sequence). Trimming took 0 bases from V and 1 from J, leaving 4 bases between them. The CDR3 totals 14 residues. The CDR3 loop reads CASSQDTSNQPQHF. The CDR3 DNA is TGTGCCAGCAGCCAAGATACGAGCAATCAGCCCCAGCATTTT.

The chain has TRBV9 and TRBJ2-5; no clear D. Germline V gene lookup returns CDR1 SGDLS and CDR2 YYNGEE. The CDR3 consists of 12 residues. The V end lost 3 bases, the J end lost 9 bases, and 12 bases lay between the germline ends. The CDR3: CASSGAAEAQYF. CDR3 DNA: TGTGCCAGCAGCGGGGCGGCAGAAGCCCAGTACTTC.

CDR3 sequence: CASSRQVINTEAFF. The CDR3 DNA reads TGCGCCAGCAGCCGACAGGTGATCAACACTGAAGCTTTCTTT. This chain connects TRBV5-1 to TRBJ1-1; D might be TRBD1 (6 bases). V gave up 4 bases and J gave up 2 bases, with 12 bases separating them. The CDR3 runs to 14 residues. Germline CDR1 and CDR2: SGHRS and YFSETQ.

The chain carries TRBV6-6 and TRBJ2-5; D tentatively fits TRBD1 or TRBD2 (6 bases each). The CDR3 length is 15 residues. Trimming shortened V by 2 bases and J by 4 bases, and 14 bases separated the two germline ends. In germline, CDR1 is MNHNY, CDR2 SVGAGI (reference sequence). The DNA of the CDR3 is TGTGCCAGCAGTTACAGGGGGGACGGAGGAGAGACCCAGTACTTC. Its translation is CASSYRGDGGETQYF.

The rearrangement joins TRBV9 to TRBJ1-2, with a tentative D call TRBD1 (5 bases). V gave up 5 bases and J gave up 4 bases, with 21 bases separating them. This CDR3 region has 16 residues. Germline values: CDR1 SGDLS, CDR2 YYNGEE. Here the CDR3 reads CASSSGTAGRIYGYTF. CDR3 DNA sequence: TGTGCCAGCAGTAGTGGGACGGCAGGACGCATCTATGGCTACACCTTC.

The rearrangement links TRBV3-1 (or the pseudogene TRBV3-2) to TRBJ1-3; D is perhaps TRBD1 (5 bases). The CDR3 sequence is 19 residues long. Germline V lookup: CDR1 LGHDT, CDR2 YNNKEL (reference sequence). The ends were cut back, 0 bases at V and 0 bases at J, with 18 bases in the middle. CDR3 bases: TGTGCCAGCAGCCAAGACGGGGCGGCGAATTTTTACTCTGGAAACACCATATATTTT. It yields the protein CASSQDGAANFYSGNTIYF.

V and J are TRBV19 and TRBJ1-1; D not resolved. The germline V gene has CDR1 LNHDA and CDR2 SQIVND (reference sequence). Trimming cost V 5 bases and J 3 bases, with 13 bases left between them. The CDR3 is made up of 14 amino acids. Here the CDR3 DNA reads TGTGCCAGTAGTTTCCAGGCGGGGTACACTGAAGCTTTCTTT. Its protein is CASSFQAGYTEAFF.

This sequence joins TRBV19 and TRBJ1-1, with D tentatively TRBD1 (5 bases). The germline V and J ends were trimmed by 7 bases and 0 bases, with 15 bases remaining between them. This CDR3 spans 15 amino acids. Germline V gene lookup returns CDR1 LNHDA and CDR2 SQIVND (reference sequence). The CDR3 here is CASTPRREMNTEAFF. For the CDR3, the DNA is TGTGCCAGTACCCCGCGCAGGGAGATGAACACTGAAGCTTTCTTT.

The rearrangement links TRBV11-2 to TRBJ1-1, with D perhaps matching TRBD1 (6 bases). The CDR3 extends over 12 amino acids. CDR1 is SGHAT, CDR2 FQNNGV, per germline. Trimming pared 5 bases from V and 5 bases from J, leaving 9 bases between. The CDR3 is CASSPRGTEAFF. CDR3 DNA: TGTGCCAGCAGCCCGAGGGGGACTGAAGCTTTCTTT.

The chain links TRBV13 to TRBJ2-7; 8 bases fit TRBD1. Trimming at V came to 5 bases and at J to 6 bases, leaving 9 bases not matched to a gene. CDR1 is PRHDT, CDR2 FYEKMQ, per germline (reference sequence). The CDR3 extends over 14 amino acids. The CDR3 nucleotides are TGTGCCAGCAGCGGCAGGGGGCTCTTCTCCGAGCAGTACTTC. It translates to CASSGRGLFSEQYF.

The genes are TRBV6-5 and TRBJ1-4; no firm D call. The CDR3 runs to 12 residues. Per germline, CDR1 MNHEY and CDR2 SVGAGI. Trimming took off 9 bases at V and 8 bases at J, with 13 bases between the two ends. The CDR3, as DNA: TGTGCCAGTCAAGTCCGTGGGGAAAAACTGTTTTTT. Its translation: CASQVRGEKLFF.